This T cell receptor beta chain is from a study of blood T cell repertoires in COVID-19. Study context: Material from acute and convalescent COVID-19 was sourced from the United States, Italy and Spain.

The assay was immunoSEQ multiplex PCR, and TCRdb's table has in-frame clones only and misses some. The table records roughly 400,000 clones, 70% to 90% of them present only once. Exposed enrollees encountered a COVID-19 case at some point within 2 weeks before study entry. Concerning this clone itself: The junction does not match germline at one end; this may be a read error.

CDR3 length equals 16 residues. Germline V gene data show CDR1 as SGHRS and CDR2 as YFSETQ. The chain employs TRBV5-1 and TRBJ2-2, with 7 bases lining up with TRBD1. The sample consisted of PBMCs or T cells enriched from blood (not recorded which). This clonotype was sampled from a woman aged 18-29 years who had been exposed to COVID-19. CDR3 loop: CASTLDRMILTGELFF. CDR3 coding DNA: TGCGCCAGCACCTTGGACAGGATGATTCTTACCGGGGAGCTGTTTTTT.